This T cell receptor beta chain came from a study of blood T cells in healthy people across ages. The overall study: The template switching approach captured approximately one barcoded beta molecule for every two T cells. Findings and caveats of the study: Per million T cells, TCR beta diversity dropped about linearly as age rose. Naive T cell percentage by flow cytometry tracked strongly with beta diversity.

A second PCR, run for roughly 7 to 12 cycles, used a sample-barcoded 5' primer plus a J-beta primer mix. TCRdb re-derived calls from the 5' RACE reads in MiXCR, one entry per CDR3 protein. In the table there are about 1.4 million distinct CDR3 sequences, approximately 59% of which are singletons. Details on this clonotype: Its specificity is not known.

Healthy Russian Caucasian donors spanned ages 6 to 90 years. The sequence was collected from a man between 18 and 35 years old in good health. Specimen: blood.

DNA for the CDR3: TGCAGTGCTAGATGGGGTGGCTACACCTTC. Translating it yields CSARWGGYTF. The gene calls are TRBV20-1 and TRBJ1-2; D gene uncertain. V lost 2 bases and J 7 bases, leaving 5 bases between the germline ends. Germline CDR1 and CDR2: DFQATT and SNEGSKA (reference sequence). The CDR3 runs to 10 residues.